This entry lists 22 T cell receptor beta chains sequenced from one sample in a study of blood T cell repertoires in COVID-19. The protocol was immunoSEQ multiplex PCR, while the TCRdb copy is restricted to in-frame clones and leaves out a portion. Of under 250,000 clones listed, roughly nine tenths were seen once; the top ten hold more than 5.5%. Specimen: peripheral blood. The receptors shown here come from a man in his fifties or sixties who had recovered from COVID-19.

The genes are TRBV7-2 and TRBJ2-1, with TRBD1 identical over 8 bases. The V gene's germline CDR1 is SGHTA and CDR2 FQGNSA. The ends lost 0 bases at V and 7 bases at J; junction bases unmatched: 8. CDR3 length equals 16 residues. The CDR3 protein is CASSLAATGALNEQFF. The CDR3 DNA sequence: TGTGCCAGCAGCTTAGCAGCGACAGGGGCTCTGAATGAGCAGTTCTTC.

This CDR3 is CASKSGETNEKLFF. The CDR3 region has the DNA TGTGCCAGCAAATCGGGGGAAACTAATGAAAAACTGTTTTTT. The chain links TRBV6-5 to TRBJ1-4; tentatively, D is TRBD1 (5 bases). The germline V gene encodes CDR1 MNHEY and CDR2 SVGAGI. This CDR3 region has 14 residues. Trimming removed 7 bases from V and 1 base from J, with 10 bases in between.

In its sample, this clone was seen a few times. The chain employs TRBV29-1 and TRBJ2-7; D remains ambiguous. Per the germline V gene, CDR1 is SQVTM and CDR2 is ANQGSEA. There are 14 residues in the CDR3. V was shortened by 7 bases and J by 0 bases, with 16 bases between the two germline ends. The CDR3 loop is CSAVSTRTSYEQYF. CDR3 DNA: TGCAGCGCCGTGTCGACACGAACCTCCTACGAGCAGTACTTC.

In nucleotides, the CDR3 is TGTGCCAGCACCTTCACCGGGACAGGGAAAAACATTCAGTACTTC. It translates to CASTFTGTGKNIQYF. The chain combines TRBV2 with TRBJ2-4, with 9 bases that match TRBD1. V was clipped by 7 bases and J by 4 bases; unmatched bases: 8. CDR1 SNHLY and CDR2 FYNNEI come from the germline V gene. The CDR3 runs to 15 residues.

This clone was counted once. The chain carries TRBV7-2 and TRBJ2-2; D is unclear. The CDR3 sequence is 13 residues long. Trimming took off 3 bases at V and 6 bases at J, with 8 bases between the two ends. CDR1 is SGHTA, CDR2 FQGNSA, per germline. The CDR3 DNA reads TGTGCCAGCAGCTTGCCCCCGGCCGGGGAGCTGTTTTTT. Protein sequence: CASSLPPAGELFF. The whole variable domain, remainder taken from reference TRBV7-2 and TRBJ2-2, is GAGVSQSPSNKVTEKGKDVELRCDPISGHTALYWYRQSLGQGLEFLIYFQGNSAPDKSGLPSDRFSAERTGGSVSTLTIQRTQQEDSAVYLCASSLPPAGELFFGEGSRLTVL.

The CDR3 here is CASSFSGNTIYF. DNA of the CDR3: TGTGCCAGCAGCTTCTCTGGAAACACCATATATTTT. The rearrangement links TRBV6-5 to TRBJ1-3; D gene ambiguous. Trimming left V 6 bases short and J 0 bases short, with 3 bases between. The V gene's germline CDR1 is MNHEY and CDR2 SVGAGI. The length of the CDR3 is 12 residues.

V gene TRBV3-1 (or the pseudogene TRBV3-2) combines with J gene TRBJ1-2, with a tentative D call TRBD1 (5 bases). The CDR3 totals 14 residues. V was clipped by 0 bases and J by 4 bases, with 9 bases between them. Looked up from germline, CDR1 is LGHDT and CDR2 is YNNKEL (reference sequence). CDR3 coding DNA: TGTGCCAGCAGCCAAGACGGCAGGGCCTATGGCTACACCTTC. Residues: CASSQDGRAYGYTF.

The DNA for the CDR3 is TGCAGTGCTAGTCCCGGCAGAGGATACGAGCAGTACTTC. Its protein product is CSASPGRGYEQYF. The genes are TRBV20-1 and TRBJ2-7, with D unclear. Trimming stripped 3 bases from V and 4 bases from J, with 13 bases between. The CDR3 covers 13 residues. Germline CDR1 is DFQATT and CDR2 is SNEGSKA (reference sequence).

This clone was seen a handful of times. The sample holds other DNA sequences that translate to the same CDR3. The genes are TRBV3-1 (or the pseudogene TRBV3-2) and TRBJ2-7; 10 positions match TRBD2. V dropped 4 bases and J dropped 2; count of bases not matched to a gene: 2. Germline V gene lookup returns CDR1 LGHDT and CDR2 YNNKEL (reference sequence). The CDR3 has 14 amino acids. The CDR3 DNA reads TGTGCCAGCAGCCCCAGCGGGAGGGCCTACGAGCAGTACTTC. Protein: CASSPSGRAYEQYF.

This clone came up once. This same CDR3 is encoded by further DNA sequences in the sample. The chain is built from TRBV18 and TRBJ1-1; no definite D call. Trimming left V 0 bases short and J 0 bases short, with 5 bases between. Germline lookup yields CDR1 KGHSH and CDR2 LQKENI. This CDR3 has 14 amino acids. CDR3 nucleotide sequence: TGTGCCAGCTCACCACCGAGCTTGAACACTGAAGCTTTCTTT. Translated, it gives CASSPPSLNTEAFF.

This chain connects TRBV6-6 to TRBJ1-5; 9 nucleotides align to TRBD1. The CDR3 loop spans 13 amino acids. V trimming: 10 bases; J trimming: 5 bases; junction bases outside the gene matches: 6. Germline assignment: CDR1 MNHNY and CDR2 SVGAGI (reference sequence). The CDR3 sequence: CATRGQGDQPQHF. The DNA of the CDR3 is TGTGCCACCCGGGGACAGGGCGATCAGCCCCAGCATTTT.

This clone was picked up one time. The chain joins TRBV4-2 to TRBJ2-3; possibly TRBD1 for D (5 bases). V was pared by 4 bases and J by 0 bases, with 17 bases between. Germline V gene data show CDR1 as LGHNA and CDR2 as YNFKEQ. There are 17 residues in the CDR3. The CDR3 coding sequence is TGTGCCAGCAGCCCCTCCGTCCAGGGCCTCAGCACAGATACGCAGTATTTT. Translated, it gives CASSPSVQGLSTDTQYF.

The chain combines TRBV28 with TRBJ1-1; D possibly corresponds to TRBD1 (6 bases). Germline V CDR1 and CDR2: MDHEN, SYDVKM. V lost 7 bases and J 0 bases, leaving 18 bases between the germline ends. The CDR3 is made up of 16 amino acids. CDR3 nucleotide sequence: TGTGCCAGCATTCCTAGACCAGGGGTCATGAACACTGAAGCTTTCTTT. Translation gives CASIPRPGVMNTEAFF.

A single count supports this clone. The DNA of the CDR3 is TGCAGCGGTGGTGGGGGACAGGGGATCTCAGATACGCAGTATTTT. Residues: CSGGGGQGISDTQYF. The chain carries TRBV29-1 and TRBJ2-3; TRBD1 matches at 10 bases. Trimming at V came to 7 bases and at J to 4 bases, leaving 11 bases not matched to a gene. This CDR3 is 15 amino acids long. Germline V gene sequence: CDR1 SQVTM, CDR2 ANQGSEA.

The CDR3 reads CASKVIRTGNSNQPQHF. The CDR3 bases are TGTGCCAGTAAAGTTATCCGGACAGGGAATAGCAATCAGCCCCAGCATTTT. The V gene is TRBV19, the J gene TRBJ1-5; the match to TRBD1 covers 8 bases. J lost 0 bases, V lost 7 bases, and 11 bases had no gene match. The CDR3 extends over 17 amino acids. Germline lookup yields CDR1 LNHDA and CDR2 SQIVND (reference sequence).

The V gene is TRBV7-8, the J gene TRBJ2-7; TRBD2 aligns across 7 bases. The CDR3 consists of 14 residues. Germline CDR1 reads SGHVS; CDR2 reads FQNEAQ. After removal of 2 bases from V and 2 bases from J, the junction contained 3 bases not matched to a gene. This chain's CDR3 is CASSLRLAAYEQYF. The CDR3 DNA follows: TGTGCCAGCAGCTTACGGCTAGCGGCCTACGAGCAGTACTTC.

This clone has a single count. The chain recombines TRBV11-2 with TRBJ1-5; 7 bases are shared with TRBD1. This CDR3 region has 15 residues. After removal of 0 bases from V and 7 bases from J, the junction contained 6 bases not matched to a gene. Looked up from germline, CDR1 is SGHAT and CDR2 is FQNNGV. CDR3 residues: CASSLDAAGGQPQHF. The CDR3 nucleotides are TGTGCCAGCAGCTTAGATGCGGCAGGGGGACAGCCCCAGCATTTT.

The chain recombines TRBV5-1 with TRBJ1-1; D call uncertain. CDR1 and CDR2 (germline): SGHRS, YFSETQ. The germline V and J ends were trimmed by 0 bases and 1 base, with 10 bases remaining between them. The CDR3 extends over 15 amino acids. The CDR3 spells CASSLGGSGNTEAFF. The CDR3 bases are TGCGCCAGCAGCTTGGGAGGGTCGGGGAACACTGAAGCTTTCTTT.

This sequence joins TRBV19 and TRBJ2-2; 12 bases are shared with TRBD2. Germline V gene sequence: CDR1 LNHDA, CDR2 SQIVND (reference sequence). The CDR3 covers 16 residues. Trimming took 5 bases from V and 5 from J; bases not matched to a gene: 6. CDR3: CASSPPTSGRTGELFF. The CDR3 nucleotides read TGTGCCAGTAGTCCCCCGACTAGCGGGAGAACCGGGGAGCTGTTTTTT.

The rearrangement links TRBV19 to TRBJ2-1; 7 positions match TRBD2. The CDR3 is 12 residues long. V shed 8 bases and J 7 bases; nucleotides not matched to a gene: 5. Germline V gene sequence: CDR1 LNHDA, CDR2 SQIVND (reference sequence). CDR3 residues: CASRAGLNEQFF. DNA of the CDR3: TGTGCCAGTCGAGCGGGGCTTAATGAGCAGTTCTTC.

The CDR3 bases are TGTGCCAGTAGGAGGCAGGGGGCAACTAATGAAAAACTGTTTTTT. The encoded protein is CASRRQGATNEKLFF. The gene calls are TRBV19 and TRBJ1-4; 7 bases align to TRBD1. The CDR3 runs 15 residues. Germline values: CDR1 LNHDA, CDR2 SQIVND (reference sequence). The V and J ends lost 6 bases and 0 bases, in that order; junction bases with no gene match: 4.

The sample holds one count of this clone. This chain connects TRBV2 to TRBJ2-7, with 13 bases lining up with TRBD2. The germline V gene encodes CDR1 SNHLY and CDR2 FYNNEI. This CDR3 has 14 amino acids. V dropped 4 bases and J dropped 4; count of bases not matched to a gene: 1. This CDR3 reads CASSGTSGGYEQYF. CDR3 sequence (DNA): TGTGCCAGCAGTGGGACTAGCGGGGGTTACGAGCAGTACTTC.